The rows below give T cell receptor beta chains drawn from one sample of a study of the immune and genomic landscape of osteosarcoma. Some clones are missing from TCRdb's copy, which holds only in-frame ones; the method was immunoSEQ multiplex PCR. The data show roughly 690 clones, with approximately 75% seen just once and 6.4% held by the top ten. The sample was primary tumor tissue from the femur. These receptors were taken from a man aged 25-45 years with osteosarcoma. Each CDR3 is given with its conserved first and last residue. Each record gives: clone size, D gene, J gene, V gene, CDR3 protein, CDR3 DNA. D genes are given only for firm matches. Rows may omit the clone size; those that give it use once, few, many or a size class.

>.|TRBD1|TRBJ2-2|TRBV2
CASSDGQGGYTGELFF
TGTGCCAGCAGCGACGGACAGGGGGGGTACACCGGGGAGCTGTTTTTT
>.|TRBD2|TRBJ2-1|TRBV30
CALQVAGDYNEQFF
TGTGCCTTACAAGTAGCGGGCGACTACAATGAGCAGTTCTTC
>.|.|TRBJ1-1|TRBV19
CASSITTPNTEAFF
TGTGCCAGTAGTATCACTACACCGAACACTGAAGCTTTCTTT
>.|TRBD1|TRBJ1-2|TRBV6-5
CASSYGGQPYGYTF
TGTGCCAGCAGTTACGGGGGACAGCCCTATGGCTACACCTTC
>.|.|TRBJ1-4|TRBV7-8
CASSYRQAQNEKLFF
TGTGCCAGCAGCTATAGACAGGCCCAAAATGAAAAACTGTTTTTT
>.|.|TRBJ1-1|TRBV29-1
CSGIGTQGRAFF
TGCAGCGGGATCGGGACCCAAGGGAGAGCTTTCTTT
>.|.|TRBJ1-3|TRBV10-3
CAISESEGNTIYF
TGTGCCATCAGTGAGTCGGAAGGAAACACCATATATTTT
>.|.|TRBJ1-5|TRBV6-1
CASSVGAENQPQHF
TGTGCCAGCAGTGTTGGGGCAGAGAATCAGCCCCAGCATTTT
>.|.|TRBJ1-1|TRBV2
CASSDLGFGKAFF
TGTGCCAGCAGTGATTTGGGGTTCGGAAAAGCTTTCTTT
>.|TRBD2|TRBJ2-3|TRBV6-4
CASSESGGASDTQYF
TGTGCCAGCAGTGAAAGCGGGGGGGCCTCAGATACGCAGTATTTT
>.|TRBD2|TRBJ2-1|TRBV5-1
CASSFQPSGVSYNEQFF
TGCGCCAGCAGCTTTCAACCTAGCGGGGTTTCCTACAATGAGCAGTTCTTC
>.|TRBD1|TRBJ1-2|TRBV11-1
CASSRGTGRYGYTF
TGTGCCAGCAGCCGCGGGACAGGGCGCTATGGCTACACCTTC
>.|TRBD1|TRBJ2-2|TRBV30
CATGGDSNTGELFF
TGTGCTACAGGGGGCGATTCGAACACCGGGGAGCTGTTTTTT
>once|TRBD1|TRBJ2-5|TRBV5-1
CAPKQGFGSETQYF
TGCGCCCCGAAACAGGGGTTCGGCTCAGAGACCCAGTACTTC
>.|.|TRBJ1-1|TRBV6-1
CASSEEGHTEAFF
TGTGCCAGCAGTGAAGAGGGGCACACTGAAGCTTTCTTT
>few|.|TRBJ2-5|TRBV19
CASSTPRQETQYF
TGTGCCAGTAGTACCCCACGCCAAGAGACCCAGTACTTC
>once|.|TRBJ2-7|TRBV15
CATEALSEAGPYEQYF
TGTGCCACCGAAGCCCTAAGTGAGGCGGGGCCATACGAGCAGTACTTC
>.|TRBD2|TRBJ2-1|TRBV30
CAWNGLAGGDEQFF
TGTGCCTGGAACGGACTAGCGGGGGGTGATGAGCAGTTCTTC
>.|.|TRBJ1-5|TRBV9
CASSVGGGNQPQHF
TGTGCCAGCAGCGTAGGCGGGGGAAATCAGCCCCAGCATTTT
>.|.|TRBJ2-3|TRBV28
CASSLGAGPDTQYF
TGTGCCAGCAGTTTGGGGGCAGGCCCAGATACGCAGTATTTT
>.|TRBD1|TRBJ1-3|TRBV28
CASGQITGGLLGTGNTIYF
TGTGCCAGCGGCCAAATAACAGGGGGTCTGTTGGGTACTGGAAACACCATATATTTT
>.|.|TRBJ1-6|TRBV27
CASSWGGNSPLHF
TGTGCCAGCAGTTGGGGAGGAAATTCACCCCTCCACTTT
>.|TRBD1|TRBJ1-2|TRBV19
CASSIPGTAYGYTF
TGTGCCAGTAGTATTCCCGGGACAGCCTATGGCTACACCTTC